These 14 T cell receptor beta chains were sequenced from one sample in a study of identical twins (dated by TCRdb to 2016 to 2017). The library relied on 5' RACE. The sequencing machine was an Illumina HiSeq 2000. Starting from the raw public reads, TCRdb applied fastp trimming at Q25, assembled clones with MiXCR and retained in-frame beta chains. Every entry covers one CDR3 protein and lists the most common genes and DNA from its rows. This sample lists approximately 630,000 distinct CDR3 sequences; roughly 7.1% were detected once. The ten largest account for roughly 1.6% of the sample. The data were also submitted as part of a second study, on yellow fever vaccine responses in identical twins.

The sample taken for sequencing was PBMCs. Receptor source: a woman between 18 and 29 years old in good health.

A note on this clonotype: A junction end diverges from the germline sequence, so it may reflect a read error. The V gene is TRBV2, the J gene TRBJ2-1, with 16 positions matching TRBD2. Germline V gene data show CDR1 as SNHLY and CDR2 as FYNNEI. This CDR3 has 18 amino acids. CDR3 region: CTICPGTSGRAAYYEQFF. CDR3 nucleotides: TGTACCATCTGTCCAGGGACTAGCGGGAGGGCCGCCTACTATGAGCAGTTCTTC.

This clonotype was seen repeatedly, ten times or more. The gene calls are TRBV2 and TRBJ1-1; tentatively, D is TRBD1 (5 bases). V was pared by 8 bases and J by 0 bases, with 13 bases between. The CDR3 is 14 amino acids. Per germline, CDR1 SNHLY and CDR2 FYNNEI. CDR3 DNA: TGTGCCAGCCCTTGGGGGGGGATGAACACTGAAGCTTTCTTT. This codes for CASPWGGMNTEAFF.

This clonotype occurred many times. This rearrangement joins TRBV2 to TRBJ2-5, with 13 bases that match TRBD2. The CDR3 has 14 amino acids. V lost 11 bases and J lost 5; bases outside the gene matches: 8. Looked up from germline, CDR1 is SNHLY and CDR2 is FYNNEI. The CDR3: CAGRTSGRVETQYF. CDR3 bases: TGTGCCGGCCGAACTAGCGGGAGGGTGGAGACCCAGTACTTC.

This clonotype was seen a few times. In nucleotides, the CDR3 is TGTGCCAGCAGCTCGGGGACACCGGTAGCCAAAAACATTCAGTACTTC. Protein: CASSSGTPVAKNIQYF. This sequence joins TRBV5-8 and TRBJ2-4; TRBD1 might be the D (6 bases). This CDR3 contains 16 residues. Germline CDR1 SGHTS, CDR2 YDEGEE. The V gene lost 3 bases and the J gene lost 0 bases, with 13 bases spanning the gap. The full variable domain, rest sourced from reference TRBV5-8 and TRBJ2-4, is EAGVTQSPTHLIKTRGQQATLRCSPISGHTSVYWYQQALGLGLQFLLWYDEGEERNRGNFPPRFSGRQFPNYSSELNVNALELEDSALYLCASSSGTPVAKNIQYFGAGTRLSVL.

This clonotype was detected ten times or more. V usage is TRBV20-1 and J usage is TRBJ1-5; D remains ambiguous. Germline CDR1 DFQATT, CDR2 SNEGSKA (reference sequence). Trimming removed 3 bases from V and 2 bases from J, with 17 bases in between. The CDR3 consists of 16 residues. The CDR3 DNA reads TGCAGTGCTAGCCTCGGGATTTCTAGTGGCAATCAGCCCCAGCATTTT. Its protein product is CSASLGISSGNQPQHF.

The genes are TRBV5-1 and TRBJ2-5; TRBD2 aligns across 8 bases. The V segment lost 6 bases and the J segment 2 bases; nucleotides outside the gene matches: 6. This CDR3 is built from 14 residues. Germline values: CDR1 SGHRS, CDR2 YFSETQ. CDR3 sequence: CASTTPGGQETQYF. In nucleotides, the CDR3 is TGCGCCAGCACCACCCCGGGGGGGCAAGAGACCCAGTACTTC.

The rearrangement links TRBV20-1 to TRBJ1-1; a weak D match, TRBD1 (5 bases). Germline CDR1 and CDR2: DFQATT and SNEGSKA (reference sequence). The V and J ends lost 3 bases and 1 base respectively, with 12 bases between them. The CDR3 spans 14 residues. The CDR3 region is CSASTTEPNTEAFF. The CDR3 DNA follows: TGCAGTGCTAGTACGACAGAACCGAACACTGAAGCTTTCTTT.

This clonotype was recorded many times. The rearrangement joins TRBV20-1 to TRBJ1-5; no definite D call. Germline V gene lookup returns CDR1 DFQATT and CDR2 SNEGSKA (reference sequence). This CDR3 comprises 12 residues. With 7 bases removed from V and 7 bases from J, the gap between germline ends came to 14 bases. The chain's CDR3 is CSGGEGGQPQHF. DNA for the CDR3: TGCAGTGGCGGGGAGGGTGGCCAGCCCCAGCATTTT.

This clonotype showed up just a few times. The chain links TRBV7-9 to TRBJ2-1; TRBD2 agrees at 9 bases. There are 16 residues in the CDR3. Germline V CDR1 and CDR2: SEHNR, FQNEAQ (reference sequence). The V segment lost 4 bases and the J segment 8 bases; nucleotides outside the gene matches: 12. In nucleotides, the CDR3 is TGTGCCAGCAGCTCCGGGCTAGCGGGGTTAGTGTATGAGCAGTTCTTC. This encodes CASSSGLAGLVYEQFF.

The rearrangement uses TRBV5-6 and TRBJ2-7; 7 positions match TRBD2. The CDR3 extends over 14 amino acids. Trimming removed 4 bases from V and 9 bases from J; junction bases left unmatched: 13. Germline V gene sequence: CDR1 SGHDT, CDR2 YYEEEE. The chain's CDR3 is CASSGGGRPMRQYF. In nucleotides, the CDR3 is TGTGCCAGCAGCGGCGGGGGAAGACCTATGCGGCAGTACTTC.

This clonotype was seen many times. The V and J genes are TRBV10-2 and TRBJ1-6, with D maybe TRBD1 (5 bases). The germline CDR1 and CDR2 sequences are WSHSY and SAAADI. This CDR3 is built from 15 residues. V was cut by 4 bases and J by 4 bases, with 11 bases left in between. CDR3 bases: TGCGCCAGCAGTGGGGGCAGTCCTTATAATTCACCCCTCCACTTT. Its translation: CASSGGSPYNSPLHF.

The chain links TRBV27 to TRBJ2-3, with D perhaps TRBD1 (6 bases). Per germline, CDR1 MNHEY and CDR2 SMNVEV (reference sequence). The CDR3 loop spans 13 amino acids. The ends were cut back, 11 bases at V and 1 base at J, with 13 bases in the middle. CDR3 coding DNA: TGTGCCCGACAGGTTGTGGGCACAGATACGCAGTATTTT. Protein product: CARQVVGTDTQYF.

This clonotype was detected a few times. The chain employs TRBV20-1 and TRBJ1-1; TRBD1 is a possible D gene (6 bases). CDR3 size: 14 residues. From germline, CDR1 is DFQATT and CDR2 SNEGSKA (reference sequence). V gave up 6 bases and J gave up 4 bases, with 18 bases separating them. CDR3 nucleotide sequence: TGCAGTGCCAGTGGGGAGGGGGTGGGCACTGAAGCTTTCTTT. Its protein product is CSASGEGVGTEAFF.

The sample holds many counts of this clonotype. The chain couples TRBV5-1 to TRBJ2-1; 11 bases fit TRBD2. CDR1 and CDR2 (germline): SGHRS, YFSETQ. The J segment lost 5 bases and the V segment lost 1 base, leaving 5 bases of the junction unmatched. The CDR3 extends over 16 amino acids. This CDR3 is CASSLTKTSGNNEQFF. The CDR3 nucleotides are TGCGCCAGCAGCTTGACGAAGACTAGCGGGAACAATGAGCAGTTCTTC.